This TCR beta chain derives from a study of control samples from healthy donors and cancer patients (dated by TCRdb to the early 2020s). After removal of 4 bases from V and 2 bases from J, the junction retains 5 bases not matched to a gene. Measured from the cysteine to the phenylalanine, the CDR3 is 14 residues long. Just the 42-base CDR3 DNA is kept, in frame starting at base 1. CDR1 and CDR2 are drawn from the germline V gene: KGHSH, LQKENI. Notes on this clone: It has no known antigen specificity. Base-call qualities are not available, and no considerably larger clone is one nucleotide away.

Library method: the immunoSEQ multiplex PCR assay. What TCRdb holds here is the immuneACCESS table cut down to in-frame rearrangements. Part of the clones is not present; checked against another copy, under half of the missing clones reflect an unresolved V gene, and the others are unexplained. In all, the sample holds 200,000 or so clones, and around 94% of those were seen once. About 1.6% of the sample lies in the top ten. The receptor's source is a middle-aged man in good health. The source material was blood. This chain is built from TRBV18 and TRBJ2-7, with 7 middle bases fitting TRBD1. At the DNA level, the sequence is TGTGCCAGCTCACAGGACAGGACCGCCTACGAGCAGTACTTC. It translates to CASSQDRTAYEQYF.